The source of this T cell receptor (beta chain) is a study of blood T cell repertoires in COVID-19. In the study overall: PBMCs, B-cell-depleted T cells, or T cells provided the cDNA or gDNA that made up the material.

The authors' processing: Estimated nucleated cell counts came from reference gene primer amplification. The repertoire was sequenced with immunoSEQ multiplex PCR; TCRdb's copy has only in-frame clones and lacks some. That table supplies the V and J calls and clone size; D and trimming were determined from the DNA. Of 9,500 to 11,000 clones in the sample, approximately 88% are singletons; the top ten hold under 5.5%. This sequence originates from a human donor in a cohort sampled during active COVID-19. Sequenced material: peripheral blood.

CDR3 residues: CATSRSGTSGSRWGTQYF. Written as DNA, the CDR3 is TGTGCCACCAGCAGATCCGGGACTAGCGGGAGCAGGTGGGGGACCCAGTACTTC. V usage is TRBV15 and J usage is TRBJ2-5; 14 bases are shared with TRBD2. The CDR3 consists of 18 residues. The V gene end was trimmed by 2 bases and the J gene end by 7 bases; junction bases not matched to a gene: 12. Germline assignment: CDR1 LNHNV and CDR2 YYDKDF (reference sequence).